Below, 20 T cell receptor beta chains from the same sample are listed, as sequenced in a study of breast tumors, draining lymph nodes, adjacent tissues. MiXCR, applied by TCRdb to the multiplex PCR reads, yields one record per CDR3 protein. The repertoire holds around 100,000 distinct CDR3 sequences, with 21% as singletons. Samples came from axillary lymph nodes draining the breast cancer. Specimen: axillary lymph node tissue. These receptors all come from a female donor with breast cancer. Some clones in this sample may be carry-over from other donors' samples.

The chain couples TRBV28 to TRBJ2-7; 12 bases fit TRBD2. Germline V gene lookup returns CDR1 MDHEN and CDR2 SYDVKM. This CDR3 contains 15 residues. Trimming at V came to 7 bases and at J to 3 bases, leaving 7 bases not matched to a gene. This chain's CDR3 is CASNLGLAGIYEQYF. The CDR3 DNA is TGTGCCAGCAACCTAGGACTAGCGGGAATCTACGAGCAGTACTTC.

This clonotype appeared many times. V usage is TRBV2 and J usage is TRBJ1-5, with D possibly being TRBD1 (5 bases). CDR3 length: 16 amino acids. In germline, CDR1 is SNHLY, CDR2 FYNNEI. V was cut by 5 bases and J by 1 base, with 15 bases left in between. Here the CDR3 DNA reads TGTGCCAGCAGTACAAGGGGCGCGGGAAGCAATCAGCCCCAGCATTTT. This sequence encodes CASSTRGAGSNQPQHF.

Points on this clonotype: Relative to the germline gene, one junction end is altered; a read error may explain this. The genes are TRBV30 and TRBJ2-1; TRBD2 might be the D (6 bases). This CDR3 has 12 amino acids. Germline-derived CDR1 and CDR2 are GTSNPN and SVGIG (reference sequence). CDR3 sequence reads: CAWSVLGLEQLF. CDR3 DNA: TGTGCCTGGAGTGTCCTGGGACTTGAGCAGCTCTTC.

With respect to this clonotype: A much larger clone differs by one base, so this may be a read error. The rearrangement joins TRBV11-2 to TRBJ2-7; D gene uncertain. This CDR3 region has 12 residues. CDR1 is SGHAT and CDR2 is FQNNGV in the germline V gene. CDR3 in amino acids: CACSVASPEQYF. DNA of the CDR3: TGTGCCTGCAGCGTTGCCAGCCCCGAGCAGTACTTC.

With regard to this clonotype: A read error is possible here, since a much larger clone lies one base away. V usage is TRBV12-3 or TRBV12-4 and J usage is TRBJ2-2; D might be TRBD2 (6 bases). The CDR3 is 15 amino acids. CDR3 nucleotide sequence: TGTGCCACACGCCCGGGACCTATGAACACCGGGGGGCTGTTTTTT. Protein sequence: CATRPGPMNTGGLFF.

This clonotype was seen ten or more times. This chain joins TRBV5-6 and TRBJ2-1; D possibly matches TRBD1 or TRBD2 (5 bases each). Looked up from germline, CDR1 is SGHDT and CDR2 is YYEEEE. Trimming left V 0 bases short and J 7 bases short, with 17 bases between. The CDR3 spans 16 residues. The CDR3 spells CASSLGSGRWGNEQFF. CDR3 coding DNA: TGTGCCAGCAGCTTGGGTAGTGGGCGATGGGGGAATGAGCAGTTCTTC. The full variable domain, in which reference TRBV5-6 and TRBJ2-1 provide the parts outside the CDR3, is DAGVTQSPTHLIKTRGQQVTLRCSPKSGHDTVSWYQQALGQGPQFIFQYYEEEERQRGNFPDRFSGHQFPNYSSELNVNALLLGDSALYLCASSLGSGRWGNEQFFGPGTRLTVL.

The CDR3 DNA reads TGCAGTGCTAGTTTGGGACACTCTAATTCACCCCTCCACTTT. Protein: CSASLGHSNSPLHF. The chain has TRBV20-1 and TRBJ1-6, with a tentative D call TRBD1 (6 bases). The length of the CDR3 is 14 residues. Between the trimmed V and J ends, which lost 3 bases and 6 bases, there was a span of 12 bases. Germline loops: CDR1 DFQATT, CDR2 SNEGSKA (reference sequence).

At least ten counts were recorded for this clonotype. The V and J genes are TRBV7-9 and TRBJ1-6; D unresolved. V dropped 1 base and J dropped 8 bases, with 9 bases sitting between them. CDR1 and CDR2 (germline): SEHNR, FQNEAQ (reference sequence). The CDR3 has 14 residues. The CDR3 sequence is CASSLGDADSPLHF. The CDR3 DNA follows: TGTGCCAGCAGCTTAGGGGATGCGGATTCACCCCTCCACTTT.

This clonotype was recorded many times. The V and J genes are TRBV9 and TRBJ2-7; TRBD2 matches 7 bases. CDR1 is SGDLS, CDR2 YYNGEE, per germline. The CDR3 has 14 amino acids. The J segment lost 1 base and the V segment lost 3 bases, leaving 4 bases of the junction unmatched. This CDR3 reads CASSAASGSYEQYF. The CDR3 region has the DNA TGTGCCAGCAGCGCCGCTAGCGGATCCTACGAGCAGTACTTC.

The chain has TRBV4-1 and TRBJ2-4; TRBD1 aligns across 7 bases. This CDR3 contains 18 residues. With 3 bases clipped from V and 0 bases from J, the junction kept 11 bases outside the gene matches. Germline-derived CDR1 and CDR2 are MGHRA and YSYEKL. CDR3 nucleotide sequence: TGCGCCAGCAGCCAGGAACCCGGGACAGAACTAGCCAAAAACATTCAGTACTTC. Its protein is CASSQEPGTELAKNIQYF.

This clonotype was seen ten or more times. The V call is TRBV20-1, the J call TRBJ2-5; 11 positions agree with TRBD1. With 0 bases clipped from V and 7 bases from J, the junction kept 10 bases outside the gene matches. Germline CDR1 DFQATT, CDR2 SNEGSKA (reference sequence). This CDR3 region has 16 residues. The CDR3 here is CSARDFGQGALGTQYF. The DNA for the CDR3 is TGCAGTGCTAGAGATTTCGGACAGGGGGCTTTGGGGACCCAGTACTTC.

This clonotype was detected only once. A single base separates this from a much larger clone, so it may be a read error. This chain uses TRBV6-6 with TRBJ2-4; possible D gene TRBD2, 6 bases. The CDR3 has 13 amino acids. Trimming removed 6 bases at V and 9 bases at J, with 15 bases between. Germline CDR1 and CDR2: MNHNY and SVGAGI (reference sequence). CDR3 sequence: CASRPTSKGIQYF. Here the CDR3 DNA reads TGTGCCAGCAGGCCGACTAGTAAGGGCATTCAGTACTTC.

This clonotype was recorded at least ten times. The chain links TRBV18 to TRBJ1-2; D gene unclear. This CDR3 is 12 amino acids long. Germline V CDR1 and CDR2: KGHSH, LQKENI. The germline V and J ends were trimmed by 4 bases and 9 bases, with 12 bases remaining between them. The CDR3 protein is CASSRRSGSYTF. The CDR3 nucleotides read TGTGCCAGCTCACGACGTTCGGGTAGCTACACCTTC. Full variable domain (remainder filled in from reference TRBV18 and TRBJ1-2): NAGVMQNPRHLVRRRGQEARLRCSPMKGHSHVYWYRQLPEEGLKFMVYLQKENIIDESGMPKERFSAEFPKEGPSILRIQQVVRGDSAAYFCASSRRSGSYTFGSGTRLTVV.

About this clonotype: Possible read error: a much larger clone is one base away. The rearrangement links TRBV7-9 to TRBJ2-7; 9 bases map to TRBD1. The length of the CDR3 is 14 residues. Looked up from germline, CDR1 is SEHNR and CDR2 is FQNEAQ (reference sequence). The CDR3 spells CAGSVGTGQWEQYF. The CDR3 DNA follows: TGTGCCGGCAGCGTCGGGACAGGGCAGTGGGAGCAGTACTTC.

This clonotype was observed a handful of times. The CDR3 here is CAIGDREEGYGYTF. CDR3 nucleotide sequence: TGTGCCATCGGGGACAGGGAGGAGGGCTATGGCTACACCTTC. The chain has TRBV10-3 and TRBJ1-2; 9 positions agree with TRBD1. The CDR3 runs to 14 residues. CDR1 and CDR2 (germline): ENHRY, SYGVKD. V lost 8 bases to trimming and J lost 4 bases; unmatched junction nucleotides: 8.

This clonotype has more than one count but fewer than ten. The chain employs TRBV28 and TRBJ2-7; the D gene could be TRBD1 or TRBD2 (7 bases each). CDR1 MDHEN and CDR2 SYDVKM come from the germline V gene. Deletions cut 4 bases from V and 2 bases from J, with 15 bases between. CDR3 length: 15 amino acids. CDR3 sequence: CASSSAGTDPYEQYF. DNA of the CDR3: TGTGCCAGCAGTTCAGCGGGGACAGACCCCTACGAGCAGTACTTC.

This clonotype was counted many times. The genes are TRBV6-1 and TRBJ1-2; D is ambiguous. The V gene's germline CDR1 is MNHNS and CDR2 SASEGT. Trimming removed 0 bases from V and 11 bases from J, with 16 bases in between. The length of the CDR3 is 14 residues. CDR3 loop: CASSEAGPTMGYTF. The CDR3 DNA is TGTGCCAGCAGTGAAGCTGGCCCCACTATGGGGTACACCTTC.

This clonotype was counted a few times. V usage is TRBV18 and J usage is TRBJ2-1; D gene uncertain. V gave up 4 bases and J gave up 9 bases, with 10 bases separating them. The CDR3 runs 12 residues. CDR1 KGHSH and CDR2 LQKENI come from the germline V gene. CDR3 DNA: TGTGCCAGCTCACTAAGGGTGGCTGAGCAGTTCTTC. It specifies CASSLRVAEQFF.

This clonotype has at least ten counts. The V and J genes are TRBV7-8 and TRBJ2-1; D perhaps matches TRBD2 (6 bases). Germline V gene data show CDR1 as SGHVS and CDR2 as FQNEAQ. This CDR3 has 16 residues. V lost 1 base to trimming and J lost 3 bases, with 13 bases between them. In DNA, the CDR3 is TGTGCCAGCAGCTTAGGGGTTACTAGCAGCTACAATGAGCAGTTCTTC. As protein: CASSLGVTSSYNEQFF. Full variable domain (remainder filled in from reference TRBV7-8 and TRBJ2-1): GAGVSQSPRYKVAKRGQDVALRCDPISGHVSLFWYQQALGQGPEFLTYFQNEAQLDKSGLPSDRFFAERPEGSVSTLKIQRTQQEDSAVYLCASSLGVTSSYNEQFFGPGTRLTVL.

This chain uses TRBV20-1 with TRBJ2-1; D perhaps matches TRBD1 (6 bases). The CDR3 is 13 amino acids. V lost 0 bases and J lost 3, with 6 bases in between. Germline CDR1 and CDR2: DFQATT and SNEGSKA (reference sequence). The CDR3 bases are TGCAGTGCTAGAGACAGGGGCTACAATGAGCAGTTCTTC. This encodes CSARDRGYNEQFF.